These 26 T cell receptor beta chains came from one sample sequenced in a study of Ad26.COV2.S vaccination and SARS-CoV-2 variants. TCRdb's copy holds only in-frame clones and misses some; the assay was immunoSEQ multiplex PCR. The table includes fewer than 400,000 clones, more than 85% detected once. Specified treatment: approximately 18 received Ad26.COV2.S at low or high dose, single or two shots; 5 received placebo; per-sample allocation not given. Specimens were obtained on day 63 following the first vaccine or placebo injection. The sample consisted of peripheral blood, taken in a trial of Ad26.COV2.S vaccine versus placebo. The receptors stem from a person between 18 and 65 years old who received the Ad26.COV2.S COVID-19 vaccine or a placebo.

V and J are TRBV5-1 and TRBJ1-4, with 8 bases lining up with TRBD1. After removal of 3 bases from V and 7 bases from J, the junction contained 5 bases not matched to a gene. The CDR3 loop spans 14 amino acids. Germline V gene data show CDR1 as SGHRS and CDR2 as YFSETQ. CDR3 DNA: TGCGCCAGCAGCTACACGGGGACAGGTGAAAAACTGTTTTTT. Protein product: CASSYTGTGEKLFF.

V and J are TRBV11-2 and TRBJ2-1; possibly TRBD2 for D (5 bases). CDR1 and CDR2 (germline): SGHAT, FQNNGV. CDR3 length: 16 amino acids. V lost 5 bases and J 1 base, leaving 15 bases between the germline ends. The CDR3 here is CASSPRRLGSYNEQFF. The CDR3 DNA is TGTGCCAGCAGCCCCAGGAGGTTAGGTTCCTACAATGAGCAGTTCTTC.

The chain has TRBV10-1 and TRBJ1-1; no reliable D call. The CDR3 loop spans 13 amino acids. V was cut by 6 bases and J by 1 base, with 9 bases left in between. Per germline, CDR1 WNHNN and CDR2 SYGVQD (reference sequence). CDR3 DNA sequence: TGCGCCAGCAGCCTCGACGCGAACACTGAAGCTTTCTTT. The encoded protein is CASSLDANTEAFF.

The V and J genes are TRBV6-5 and TRBJ1-1, with 8 bases aligning to TRBD1. There are 14 residues in the CDR3. The germline gives CDR1 MNHEY, CDR2 SVGAGI. J was trimmed by 11 bases and V by 4 bases; bases with no gene match: 12. The CDR3 DNA is TGTGCCAGCAGTTCGACAGGGGATACCCATGTGGCTTTCTTT. Amino acids: CASSSTGDTHVAFF.

This clone was found once. The chain employs TRBV7-9 and TRBJ1-1; D is possibly TRBD1 (5 bases). In germline, CDR1 is SEHNR, CDR2 FQNEAQ (reference sequence). The CDR3 is made up of 16 amino acids. The V end lost 6 bases, the J end lost 4 bases, and 21 bases lay between the germline ends. The CDR3, as DNA: TGTGCCAGCAGTCTAGTAGCGGGGCGCGGGAGCACTGAAGCTTTCTTT. Its protein is CASSLVAGRGSTEAFF.

J is TRBJ2-1 and V is TRBV5-1; D remains ambiguous. The CDR3 has 14 residues. V was trimmed by 3 bases and J by 6 bases, leaving 13 bases between them. Per the germline V gene, CDR1 is SGHRS and CDR2 is YFSETQ. The CDR3 DNA is TGCGCCAGCAGCTACGGCATAAATCTCAATGAGCAGTTCTTC. Encoded protein: CASSYGINLNEQFF.

This clone was seen only once. The chain is built from TRBV30 and TRBJ1-2; 10 bases fit TRBD1. J was trimmed by 4 bases and V by 1 base; bases with no gene match: 15. This CDR3 contains 18 residues. From germline, CDR1 is GTSNPN and CDR2 SVGIG (reference sequence). The CDR3: CAWSALRQGAVRGYGYTF. In nucleotides, the CDR3 is TGTGCCTGGAGTGCGTTGAGACAGGGGGCGGTTCGAGGCTATGGCTACACCTTC. Supplemented by reference TRBV30 and TRBJ1-2, the full variable domain reads SQTIHQWPATLVQPVGSPLSLECTVEGTSNPNLYWYRQAAGRGLQLLFYSVGIGQISSEVPQNLSASRPQDRQFILSSKKLLLSDSGFYLCAWSALRQGAVRGYGYTFGSGTRLTVV.

This clone was found once. Different DNA sequences within this sample yield the same CDR3. V gene TRBV18 combines with J gene TRBJ2-2; perhaps TRBD2 as D (5 bases). Looked up from germline, CDR1 is KGHSH and CDR2 is LQKENI. The V end was cut by 3 bases, the J end by 5 bases, with 7 bases between. The CDR3 sequence is 13 residues long. CDR3 amino acids: CASSPSGTGELFF. The CDR3 DNA sequence: TGTGCCAGCTCACCTTCGGGAACCGGGGAGCTGTTTTTT. Full variable domain (outside the CDR3, taken from reference TRBV18 and TRBJ2-2): NAGVMQNPRHLVRRRGQEARLRCSPMKGHSHVYWYRQLPEEGLKFMVYLQKENIIDESGMPKERFSAEFPKEGPSILRIQQVVRGDSAAYFCASSPSGTGELFFGEGSRLTVL.

This clone was seen a single time. J is TRBJ2-7 and V is TRBV19; 9 bases agree with TRBD1. There are 18 residues in the CDR3. V lost 2 bases, J lost 0 bases, and 11 bases stayed unmatched. Looked up from germline, CDR1 is LNHDA and CDR2 is SQIVND (reference sequence). The CDR3 DNA follows: TGTGCCAGTAGTATACAGTTAACCGGGACAGGGCCCTCCTACGAGCAGTACTTC. Amino acids: CASSIQLTGTGPSYEQYF.

The chain is built from TRBV11-3 and TRBJ2-3; a possible D gene is TRBD2 (5 bases). The V end was cut by 4 bases, the J end by 3 bases, with 11 bases between. This CDR3 comprises 14 residues. The germline V gene has CDR1 SGHNT and CDR2 YENEEA. CDR3 nucleotides: TGTGCCAGCAGCTCCGGCCGGGGAACAGATACGCAGTATTTT. The encoded protein is CASSSGRGTDTQYF.

The CDR3 sequence is CASSRTLSNYGYTF. CDR3 coding DNA: TGTGCCAGCAGTCGGACTTTATCTAACTATGGCTACACCTTC. This rearrangement joins TRBV27 to TRBJ1-2, with no clear D. Deletions cut 5 bases from V and 0 bases from J, with 10 bases between. CDR3 length: 14 residues. CDR1 is MNHEY and CDR2 is SMNVEV in the germline V gene (reference sequence).

The chain recombines TRBV27 with TRBJ2-1; 13 nucleotides agree with TRBD2. The junction had 7 bases not matched to a gene; V was cut back by 5 bases and J by 6 bases. CDR3 size: 16 residues. CDR1 is MNHEY and CDR2 is SMNVEV in the germline V gene (reference sequence). The CDR3: CASSQPGLAGINEQFF. In DNA, the CDR3 is TGTGCCAGCAGTCAACCGGGACTAGCGGGGATCAATGAGCAGTTCTTC.

The rearrangement links TRBV27 to TRBJ1-1, with 7 bases lining up with TRBD1. Germline V gives CDR1 MNHEY, CDR2 SMNVEV (reference sequence). The CDR3 is 16 amino acids. The V gene end was trimmed by 5 bases and the J gene end by 1 base; junction bases not matched to a gene: 10. CDR3 amino acids: CASSPSTGEGNTEAFF. The CDR3 DNA sequence: TGTGCCAGCAGTCCGAGTACAGGGGAGGGGAACACTGAAGCTTTCTTT.

The rearrangement joins TRBV7-9 to TRBJ2-7, with 9 bases lining up with TRBD1. Trimming cost V 3 bases and J 5 bases; bases outside gene matches: 14. CDR1 and CDR2 from the germline V gene are SEHNR and FQNEAQ (reference sequence). The CDR3 loop spans 17 amino acids. The CDR3 nucleotides are TGTGCCAGCAGCTTGGGTGCACAGGGGGCGGATCGGGACGAGCAGTACTTC. Translated, it gives CASSLGAQGADRDEQYF.

The chain carries TRBV20-1 and TRBJ2-7; 7 nucleotides line up with TRBD2. This CDR3 is 17 amino acids long. Unmatched junction bases numbered 14, after V lost 3 bases and J lost 0 bases. Germline-derived CDR1 and CDR2 are DFQATT and SNEGSKA (reference sequence). The CDR3 DNA reads TGCAGTGCTAGTATAGTAGCGGGTCCTCTAAGCTCCTACGAGCAGTACTTC. The encoded protein is CSASIVAGPLSSYEQYF.

This clone occurred a few times. The chain carries TRBV6-2 or TRBV6-3 and TRBJ1-3; no clear D gene. V was cut by 4 bases and J by 0 bases, with 7 bases left in between. Germline V gives CDR1 MNHEY, CDR2 SVGEGT. The CDR3 is 14 residues long. Written as DNA, the CDR3 is TGTGCCAGCAGTTTCGGAAGCTCTGGAAACACCATATATTTT. Amino acids: CASSFGSSGNTIYF.

A single count supports this clone. The V gene is TRBV6-5, the J gene TRBJ1-1; D is ambiguous. V was shortened by 3 bases and J by 8 bases, with 10 bases between the two germline ends. The CDR3 is 12 residues long. Germline-derived CDR1 and CDR2 are MNHEY and SVGAGI. The CDR3 spells CASSYSGREAFF. In DNA form, the CDR3 reads TGTGCCAGCAGTTATTCCGGGAGGGAAGCTTTCTTT.

The V and J genes are TRBV6-2 or TRBV6-3 and TRBJ2-5; D unclear. The CDR3 covers 16 residues. V was shortened by 2 bases and J by 2 bases, with 15 bases between the two germline ends. The germline V gene encodes CDR1 MNHEY and CDR2 SVGEGT. CDR3 residues: CASSYSARLLQETQYF. In DNA form, the CDR3 reads TGTGCCAGCAGTTACAGTGCCCGCCTCCTTCAAGAGACCCAGTACTTC.

The CDR3 protein is CASSPGAMGEKLFF. The CDR3 nucleotides are TGTGCCAGCAGCCCGGGGGCAATGGGTGAAAAACTGTTTTTT. The chain carries TRBV6-6 and TRBJ1-4; possible D gene TRBD1, 6 bases. Germline V gene sequence: CDR1 MNHNY, CDR2 SVGAGI (reference sequence). The CDR3 is made up of 14 amino acids. Trimming took 6 bases from V and 7 from J, leaving 15 bases between them.

The V gene is TRBV29-1, the J gene TRBJ1-2, with D hard to call. The CDR3 is 12 residues long. V shed 6 bases and J shed 6 bases, with 14 bases lying between them. Germline V lookup: CDR1 SQVTM, CDR2 ANQGSEA. CDR3 in amino acids: CSVEAGINGYTF. In DNA, the CDR3 is TGCAGCGTCGAGGCGGGGATCAATGGCTACACCTTC.

CDR3: CASSTDRANTEAFF. CDR3 in DNA: TGCGCCAGCAGCACGGACAGGGCCAACACTGAAGCTTTCTTT. The chain uses TRBV5-1 and TRBJ1-1; 8 positions match TRBD1. This CDR3 comprises 14 residues. V lost 4 bases to trimming and J lost 2 bases; unmatched junction nucleotides: 4. The germline V gene encodes CDR1 SGHRS and CDR2 YFSETQ.

The CDR3 here is CASSLRQSSYNEQFF. CDR3 DNA: TGTGCCAGCAGTTTAAGACAGAGCTCCTACAATGAGCAGTTCTTC. The gene calls are TRBV27 and TRBJ2-1; D possibly corresponds to TRBD1 (5 bases). The CDR3 contains 15 residues. Germline V gene data show CDR1 as MNHEY and CDR2 as SMNVEV (reference sequence). V was pared by 2 bases and J by 0 bases, with 8 bases between.

This chain joins TRBV23-1 and TRBJ1-2; D perhaps matches TRBD1 (5 bases). TRBV23-1 is annotated as an ORF whose role is uncertain. With 0 bases removed from V and 7 bases from J, the gap between germline ends came to 12 bases. The CDR3 extends over 14 amino acids. DNA for the CDR3: TGCGCCAGCAGTCAATCCCCAGGGTCGGCTGGCTACACCTTC. Protein: CASSQSPGSAGYTF.

The genes are TRBV4-1 and TRBJ1-1; D remains unclear. V gave up 4 bases and J gave up 0 bases, with 21 bases separating them. The CDR3 sequence is 18 residues long. Germline V gene lookup returns CDR1 MGHRA and CDR2 YSYEKL. CDR3: CASSPQIRVRRMNTEAFF. CDR3 DNA: TGCGCCAGCAGCCCTCAAATTCGAGTTCGACGGATGAACACTGAAGCTTTCTTT.

The chain links TRBV6-6 to TRBJ1-1; D gene ambiguous. V shed 5 bases and J shed 1 base, with 17 bases lying between them. Per the germline V gene, CDR1 is MNHNY and CDR2 is SVGAGI (reference sequence). CDR3 length: 16 amino acids. The CDR3: CASSRNLQRGNTEAFF. The CDR3 region has the DNA TGTGCCAGCAGTCGAAACCTACAACGGGGGAACACTGAAGCTTTCTTT.

In its sample, this clone was seen once. The chain combines TRBV11-2 with TRBJ2-1; 8 bases align to TRBD2. Germline trimming cut 4 bases from V and 0 bases from J; bases unmatched to any gene: 5. There are 16 residues in the CDR3. The germline CDR1 and CDR2 sequences are SGHAT and FQNNGV. The CDR3 loop is CASSSTSVSSYNEQFF. The CDR3 DNA is TGTGCCAGCAGCTCGACTAGCGTAAGCTCCTACAATGAGCAGTTCTTC. The variable domain in full, with the rest retrieved from reference TRBV11-2 and TRBJ2-1, is EAGVAQSPRYKIIEKRQSVAFWCNPISGHATLYWYQQILGQGPKLLIQFQNNGVVDDSQLPKDRFSAERLKGVDSTLKIQPAKLEDSAVYLCASSSTSVSSYNEQFFGPGTRLTVL.